This TCR beta chain comes out of a study of human T cells and chemical hapten exposure. Overall study context: Patients, mostly women, had alopecia areata, alopecia totalis or alopecia universalis.

Noted time point: patch test 2, 6 weeks after DPC sensitization. Treatment indicated: therapeutic diphenylcyclopropenone sensitization with weekly scalp DPC. The length of the CDR3 is 14 residues. Trimming pared 4 bases from V and 5 bases from J, leaving 13 bases between. The germline CDR1 and CDR2 sequences are SGDLS and YYNGEE. It was the library that attached unique molecular identifiers to individual cDNA molecules. TCRdb ran MiXCR on the RACE reads and lists one entry per CDR3 protein. The sample includes tens of thousands of distinct CDR3 sequences, 11% of them seen just once. The sequenced sample was whole blood, obtained in connection with sensitization to the hapten diphenylcyclopropenone (DPC). The rearrangement uses TRBV9 and TRBJ2-1; D unclear. This TCR was sampled from a middle-aged man with alopecia areata. Some clones in this sample may be carry-over from other donors' samples. The CDR3 nucleotides are TGTGCCAGCAGCAAAGGTTCGGATGACAATGAGCAGTTCTTC. As protein: CASSKGSDDNEQFF.